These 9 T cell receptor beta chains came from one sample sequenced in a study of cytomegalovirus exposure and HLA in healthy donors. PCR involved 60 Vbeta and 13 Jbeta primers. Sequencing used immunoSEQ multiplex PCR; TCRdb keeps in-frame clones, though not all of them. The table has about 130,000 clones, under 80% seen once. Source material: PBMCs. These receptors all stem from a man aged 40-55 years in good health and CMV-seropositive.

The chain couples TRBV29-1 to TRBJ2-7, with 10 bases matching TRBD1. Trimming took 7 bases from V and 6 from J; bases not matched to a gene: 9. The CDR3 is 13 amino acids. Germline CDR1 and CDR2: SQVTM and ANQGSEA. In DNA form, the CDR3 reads TGCAGCGCCGCCCGGGACAGGGGCTCCGAGCAGTACTTC. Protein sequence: CSAARDRGSEQYF.

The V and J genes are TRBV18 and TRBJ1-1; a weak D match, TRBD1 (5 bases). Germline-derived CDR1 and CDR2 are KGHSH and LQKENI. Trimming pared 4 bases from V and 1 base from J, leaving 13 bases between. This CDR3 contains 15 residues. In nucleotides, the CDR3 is TGTGCCAGCTCACTTGGGGCGGGACCGAACACTGAAGCTTTCTTT. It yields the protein CASSLGAGPNTEAFF.

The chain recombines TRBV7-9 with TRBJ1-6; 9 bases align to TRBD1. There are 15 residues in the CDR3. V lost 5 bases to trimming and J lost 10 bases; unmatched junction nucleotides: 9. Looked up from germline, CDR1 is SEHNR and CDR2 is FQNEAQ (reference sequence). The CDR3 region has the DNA TGTGCCAGCAGCCGATCCGGGACAGGGCGATCACCCCTCCACTTT. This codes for CASSRSGTGRSPLHF.

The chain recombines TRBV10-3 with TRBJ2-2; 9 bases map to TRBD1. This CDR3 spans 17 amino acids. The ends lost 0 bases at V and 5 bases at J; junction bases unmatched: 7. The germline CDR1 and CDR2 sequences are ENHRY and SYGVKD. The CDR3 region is CAISESGTGSSTGELFF. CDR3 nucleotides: TGTGCCATCAGTGAGTCGGGGACAGGGAGTTCAACCGGGGAGCTGTTTTTT.

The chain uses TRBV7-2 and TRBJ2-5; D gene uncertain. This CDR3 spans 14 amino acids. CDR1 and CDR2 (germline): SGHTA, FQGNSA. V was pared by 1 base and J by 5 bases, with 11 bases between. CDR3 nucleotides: TGTGCCAGCAGCTTAGGGTCCCGGGTGGAGACCCAGTACTTC. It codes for CASSLGSRVETQYF.

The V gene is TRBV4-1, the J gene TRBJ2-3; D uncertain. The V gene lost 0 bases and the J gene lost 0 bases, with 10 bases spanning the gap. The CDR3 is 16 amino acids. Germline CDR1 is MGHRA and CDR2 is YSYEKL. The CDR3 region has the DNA TGCGCCAGCAGCCAAGATTCACTATTGAGCACAGATACGCAGTATTTT. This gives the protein CASSQDSLLSTDTQYF.

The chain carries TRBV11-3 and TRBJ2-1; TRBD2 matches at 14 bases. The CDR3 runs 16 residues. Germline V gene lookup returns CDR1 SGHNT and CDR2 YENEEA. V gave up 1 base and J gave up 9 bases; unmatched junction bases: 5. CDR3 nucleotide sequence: TGTGCCAGCAGCTTAGGAGGGACTAGCGGGAGTTCTGAGCAGTTCTTC. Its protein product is CASSLGGTSGSSEQFF. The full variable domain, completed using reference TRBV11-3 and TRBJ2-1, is EAGVVQSPRYKIIEKKQPVAFWCNPISGHNTLYWYLQNLGQGPELLIRYENEEAVDDSQLPKDRFSAERLKGVDSTLKIQPAELGDSAVYLCASSLGGTSGSSEQFFGPGTRLTVL.

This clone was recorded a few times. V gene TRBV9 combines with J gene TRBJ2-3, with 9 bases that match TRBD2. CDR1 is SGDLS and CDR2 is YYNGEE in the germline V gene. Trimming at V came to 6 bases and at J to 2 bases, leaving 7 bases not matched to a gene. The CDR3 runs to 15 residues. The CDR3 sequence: CASNERGALTDTQYF. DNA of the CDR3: TGTGCCAGCAACGAGCGGGGGGCCCTCACAGATACGCAGTATTTT.

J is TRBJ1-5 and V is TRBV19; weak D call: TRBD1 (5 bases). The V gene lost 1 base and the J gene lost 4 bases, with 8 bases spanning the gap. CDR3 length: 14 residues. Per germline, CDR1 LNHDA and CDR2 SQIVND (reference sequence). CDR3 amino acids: CASSIATANQPQHF. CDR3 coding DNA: TGTGCCAGTAGTATAGCGACAGCGAATCAGCCCCAGCATTTT. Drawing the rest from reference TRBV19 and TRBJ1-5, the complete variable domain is DGGITQSPKYLFRKEGQNVTLSCEQNLNHDAMYWYRQDPGQGLRLIYYSQIVNDFQKGDIAEGYSVSREKKESFPLTVTSAQKNPTAFYLCASSIATANQPQHFGDGTRLSIL.